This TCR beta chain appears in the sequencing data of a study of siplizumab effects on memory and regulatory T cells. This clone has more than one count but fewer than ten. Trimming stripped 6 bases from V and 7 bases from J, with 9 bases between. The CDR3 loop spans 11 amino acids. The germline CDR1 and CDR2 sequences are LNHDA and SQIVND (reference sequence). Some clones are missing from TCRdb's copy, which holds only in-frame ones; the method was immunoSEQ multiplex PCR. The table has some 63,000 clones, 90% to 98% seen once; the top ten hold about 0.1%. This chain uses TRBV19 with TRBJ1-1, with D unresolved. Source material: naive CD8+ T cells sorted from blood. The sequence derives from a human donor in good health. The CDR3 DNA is TGTGCCAGTAGGAGCGGGATTGAAGCTTTCTTT. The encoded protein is CASRSGIEAFF.